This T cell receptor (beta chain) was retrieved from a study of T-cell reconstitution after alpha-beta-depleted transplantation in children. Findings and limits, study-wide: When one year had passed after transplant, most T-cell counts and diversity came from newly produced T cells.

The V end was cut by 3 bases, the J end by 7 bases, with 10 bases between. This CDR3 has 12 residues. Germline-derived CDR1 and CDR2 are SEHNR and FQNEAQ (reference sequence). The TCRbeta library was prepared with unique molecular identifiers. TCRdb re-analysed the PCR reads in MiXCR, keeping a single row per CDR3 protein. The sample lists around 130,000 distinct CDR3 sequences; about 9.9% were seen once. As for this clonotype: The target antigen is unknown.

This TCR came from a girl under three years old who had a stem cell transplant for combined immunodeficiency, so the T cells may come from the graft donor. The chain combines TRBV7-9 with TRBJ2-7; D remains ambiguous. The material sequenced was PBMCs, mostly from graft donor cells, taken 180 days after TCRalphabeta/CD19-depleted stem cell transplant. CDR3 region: CASSLGSLEQYF. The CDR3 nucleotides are TGTGCCAGCAGCTTGGGAAGTCTTGAGCAGTACTTC. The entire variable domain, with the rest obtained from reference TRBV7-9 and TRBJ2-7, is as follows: DTGVSQNPRHKITKRGQNVTFRCDPISEHNRLYWYRQTLGQGPEFLTYFQNEAQLEKSRLLSDRFSAERPKGSFSTLEIQRTEQGDSAMYLCASSLGSLEQYFGPGTRLTVT.